The 6 T cell receptor beta chains in this list originate from one sample, sequenced in a study of molecular identifiers for immune sequencing clone quantification. TCRdb analysed the PCR reads with MiXCR anew, one entry per CDR3 protein. This sample has approximately 90,000 distinct CDR3 sequences, with about 21% found just once. Sequences were obtained from naive CD8+ T cells from blood, with Jurkat cell RNA spiked in. The subset was: FACS-sorted CD8+CD4-CCR7+CD45RA+ naive T cells. The receptors were sampled from a human donor in good health. Some libraries in this study had Jurkat cell RNA spiked in.

V is TRBV19 and J is TRBJ2-3; no firm D call. Trimming pared 3 bases from V and 0 bases from J, leaving 13 bases between. Per germline, CDR1 LNHDA and CDR2 SQIVND (reference sequence). The CDR3 has 16 residues. The CDR3 coding sequence is TGTGCCAGTAGTATTCATCCGTCGCATAGCACAGATACGCAGTATTTT. Amino acid sequence: CASSIHPSHSTDTQYF.

The genes are TRBV12-3 or TRBV12-4 and TRBJ2-5; weak D call: TRBD1 (6 bases). The CDR3 contains 13 residues. The V end lost 5 bases, the J end lost 5 bases, and 12 bases lay between the germline ends. The CDR3 coding sequence is TGTGCCAGCAGTCAACAGGGCCGGGAGACCCAGTACTTC. Its translation: CASSQQGRETQYF.

In its sample, this clonotype was seen many times. The chain joins TRBV7-2 to TRBJ2-1; no firm D call. V shed 1 base and J shed 0 bases, with 10 bases lying between them. The germline CDR1 and CDR2 sequences are SGHTA and FQGNSA. This CDR3 is 16 amino acids long. The CDR3 is CASSLESRSSYNEQFF. The CDR3 coding sequence is TGTGCCAGCAGCTTAGAGTCAAGAAGCTCCTACAATGAGCAGTTCTTC.

The rearrangement joins TRBV4-3 to TRBJ2-2; tentatively, D is TRBD2 (6 bases). Germline lookup yields CDR1 LGHNA and CDR2 YSLEER. V was trimmed by 0 bases and J by 6 bases, leaving 11 bases between them. The CDR3 is made up of 15 amino acids. CDR3 DNA sequence: TGCGCCAGCAGCCAAGAGGCCGGGGGAGCCGGGGAGCTGTTTTTT. Its protein is CASSQEAGGAGELFF.

The chain joins TRBV12-3 or TRBV12-4 to TRBJ2-2; a weak D match, TRBD1 (5 bases). V gave up 1 base and J gave up 6 bases, with 9 bases separating them. The CDR3 is 14 residues long. The CDR3 loop is CASSLGQKSGELFF. The CDR3 DNA reads TGTGCCAGCAGTTTAGGACAGAAATCCGGGGAGCTGTTTTTT.

Concerning this clonotype itself: It may be a read error: a sequence one base away is much more abundant. The CDR3 sequence is CASSLRGSAGAFF. CDR3 bases: TGTGCCAGCAGTTTAAGGGGGTCCGCTGGAGCTTTCTTT. The V and J genes are TRBV27 and TRBJ1-1, with D possibly TRBD1 on 6 matching bases. V was shortened by 2 bases and J by 10 bases, with 14 bases between the two germline ends. Germline V gene sequence: CDR1 MNHEY, CDR2 SMNVEV (reference sequence). The CDR3 has 13 amino acids.